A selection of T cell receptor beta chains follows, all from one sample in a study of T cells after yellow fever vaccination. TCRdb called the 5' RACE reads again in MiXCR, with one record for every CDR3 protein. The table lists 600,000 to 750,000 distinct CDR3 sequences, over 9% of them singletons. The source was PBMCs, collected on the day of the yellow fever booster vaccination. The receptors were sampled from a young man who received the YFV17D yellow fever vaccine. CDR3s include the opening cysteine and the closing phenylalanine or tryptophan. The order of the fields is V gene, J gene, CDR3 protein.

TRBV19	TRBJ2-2	CASSTGARPLFF
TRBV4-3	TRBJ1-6	CASSQYRDGNSPLHF
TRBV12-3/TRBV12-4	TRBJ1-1	CACALRENTEAFF
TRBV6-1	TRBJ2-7	CASSRPRGGTYEQYF
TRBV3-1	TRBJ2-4	CASSQTAALAKNIQYF
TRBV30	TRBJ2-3	CAWIKGLSTDTQYF
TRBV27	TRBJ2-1	CADGAPGWSEQFF
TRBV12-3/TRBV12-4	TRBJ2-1	CASSLRREGLGEQFF
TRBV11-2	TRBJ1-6	CASSLAAAPLHF
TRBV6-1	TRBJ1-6	CASRDPSYNSPLHF
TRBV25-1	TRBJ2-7	CASNSGPTQQYF
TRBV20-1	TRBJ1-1	CSASPGTGFTEAFF
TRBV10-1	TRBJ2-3	CASSDGTSGISTDTQYF
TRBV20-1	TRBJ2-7	CSAKALSNSYEQYF
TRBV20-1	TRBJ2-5	CSARDIAGGRETQYF
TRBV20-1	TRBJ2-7	CSARDHRTPYNYEQYF
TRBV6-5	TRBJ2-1	CASSYRFSSYNEQFF
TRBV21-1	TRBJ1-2	CASSRTQYLRQFTRGGYTF
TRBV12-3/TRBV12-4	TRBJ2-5	CASSRTGTAQETQYF
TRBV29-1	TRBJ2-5	CSVAGKKETQYF
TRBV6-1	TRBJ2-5	CASGTGFEEWETQYF
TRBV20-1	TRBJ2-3	CSAKTDITSTDTQYF
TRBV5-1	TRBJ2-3	CASRGASGYTDTQYF
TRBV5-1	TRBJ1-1	CASSLASPLPMNTEAFF
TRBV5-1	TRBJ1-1	CASSGQGIRGTEAFF
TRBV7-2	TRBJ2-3	CASSLVAGPRDTQYF
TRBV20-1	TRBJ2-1	CSARGLAGDHEQFF
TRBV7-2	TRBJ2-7	CASSPETRSTHEQYF
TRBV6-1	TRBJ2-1	CASRGLAGRSYNEQFF
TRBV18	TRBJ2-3	CATQTGDITDTQYF
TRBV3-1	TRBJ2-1	CASSRSRSPYNEQFF
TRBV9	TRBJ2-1	CASSPGPKGEQFF
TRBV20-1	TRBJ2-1	CSASTSGRRNEQFF
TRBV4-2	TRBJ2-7	CASSPSAGGSYEQYF
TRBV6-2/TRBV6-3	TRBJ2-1	CASTQVRPMLGEQFF
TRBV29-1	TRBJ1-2	CSVEAVANYGYTF
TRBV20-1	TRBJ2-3	CSARVAGMEDTQYF
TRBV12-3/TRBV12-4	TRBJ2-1	CASSSLVSSGRARSSYNEQFF
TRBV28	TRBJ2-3	CASSPPVSQGPTDTQYF
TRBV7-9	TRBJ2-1	CASSLGLGSEQFF
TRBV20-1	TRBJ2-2	CSASALADTGELFF
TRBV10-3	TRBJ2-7	CATRTGGGEQYF
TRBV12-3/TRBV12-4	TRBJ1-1	CASFLHVNTEAFF
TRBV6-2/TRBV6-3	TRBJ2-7	CASSYSPISTTEQYF
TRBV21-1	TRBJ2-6	CASSTWTSGSSGANVLTF
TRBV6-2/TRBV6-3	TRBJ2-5	CASSYSGLQETQYF
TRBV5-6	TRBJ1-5	CASSLRQGGQPQHF
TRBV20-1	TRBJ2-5	CSAIRIQETQYF
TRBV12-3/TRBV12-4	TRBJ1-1	CASRPPGQSEAFF
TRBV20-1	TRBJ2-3	CSAGDRYPDTQYF
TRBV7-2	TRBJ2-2	CASNSEGGKPGELFF
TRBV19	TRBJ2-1	CASRGGMVQFF
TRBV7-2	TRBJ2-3	CASSFPGGGGTDTQYF
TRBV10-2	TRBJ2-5	CASSGRSLPGYF